This T cell receptor (beta chain) was captured in a study of regulatory T cells in long-lasting Graves disease. As for the study in general: Antithyroid drug intake by newly diagnosed Graves' patients had lasted under 3 months. Points from the study as a whole: Fewer public clonotypes were shared by new patients (under 1,000) than by persistent patients (approximately 2,700).

This clonotype was found many times. Its target is not known. As to time point: newly diagnosed GD, antithyroid drugs for less than 3 months. RNA from PBMCs was the source of the TCR library. Investigators prepared the TCR beta libraries by applying iRepertoire HTBI primers and Arm-PCR of CDR3 regions. TCRdb recomputed calls from the multiplex PCR reads with MiXCR, one row per CDR3 protein. The sample has fewer than 650,000 distinct CDR3 sequences; roughly 15% are singletons. Trimming pared 2 bases from V and 7 bases from J, leaving 15 bases between. This CDR3 has 14 residues. Germline V CDR1 and CDR2: GTSNPN, SVGIG (reference sequence). The sample also formed part of further work on T cells in Graves' hyperthyroidism and ophthalmopathy. That publication notes: The TCR CDR3 was amplified in a first-round RT-PCR using the HTBI primer set. Most thyroid clonotypes that were expanded above 0.001 also turned up in blood.

The sequenced sample was peripheral blood mononuclear cells (PBMCs), obtained at new diagnosis, from a patient treated with antithyroid drugs. The chain carries TRBV30 and TRBJ1-5, with D possibly being TRBD1 (6 bases). The clonotype was recovered from a man between 18 and 29 years old with Graves disease. In DNA, the CDR3 is TGTGCCTGGAGTCGTGGACAGCAGGGCCAGCCCCAGCATTTT. Its protein is CAWSRGQQGQPQHF.